This is a list of T cell receptor beta chains from one sample in a study of blood T cell repertoires in COVID-19. Sequencing used immunoSEQ multiplex PCR; TCRdb keeps in-frame clones, though not all of them. Here the sample spans 170,000 or so clones, roughly 86% being singletons. The sequenced material came from peripheral blood. All receptors come from a man in his fifties with active or convalescent COVID-19. Both conserved end residues are part of each CDR3. The D gene is left open where the match is weak. Rows give clone size only sometimes, using once, few, many, or a class for an expanded clone.

TRBJ2-7 | TRBV5-5 | NA | NA | TGTGCCAGCAGCTCCCCTTCCTCCTACGAGCAGTACTTC | CASSSPSSYEQYF
TRBJ2-7 | TRBV4-1 | NA | NA | TGCGCCAGCAGCCAAGAAAGTGGGAGACAACCCTACGAGCAGTACTTC | CASSQESGRQPYEQYF
TRBJ2-3 | TRBV7-9 | NA | TRBD2 | TGTGCCAGCACCCCACTCGGGAGCGGGGCAACAGATACGCAGTATTTT | CASTPLGSGATDTQYF
TRBJ2-2 | TRBV20-1 | NA | TRBD1 | TGCAGTGCTAGTTCTGACAGGGGGCCTTCCGGGGAGCTGTTTTTT | CSASSDRGPSGELFF
TRBJ2-3 | TRBV7-2 | NA | NA | TGTGCCAGCAGTATAAGGGGACGCGGGGCCGATACGCAGTATTTT | CASSIRGRGADTQYF
TRBJ1-5 | TRBV5-6 | NA | TRBD1 | TGTGCCAGCAGCTTGGGGACAGGGGATCAGCCCCAGCATTTT | CASSLGTGDQPQHF
TRBJ1-2 | TRBV19 | NA | TRBD1 | TGTGCCAGTAGTTGGGGGACAGGGGACTTCTATGGCTACACCTTC | CASSWGTGDFYGYTF
TRBJ1-1 | TRBV5-5 | few | NA | TGTGCCAGCAGCTTTCTAGGAGGAAGGGACACTGAAGCTTTCTTT | CASSFLGGRDTEAFF
TRBJ2-2 | TRBV30 | NA | NA | TGTGCCTGGAGTCGGGATTATAACACCGGGGAGCTGTTTTTT | CAWSRDYNTGELFF
TRBJ1-1 | TRBV29-1 | NA | NA | TGCAGCGTTGAAGCGTACAGGGAGACTGAAGCTTTCTTT | CSVEAYRETEAFF
TRBJ1-6 | TRBV10-3 | NA | NA | TGTGCCATCAGTGAGTCGGACAAAGCCACCCCCAACAATTCACCCCTCCACTTT | CAISESDKATPNNSPLHF
TRBJ2-1 | TRBV9 | NA | NA | TGTGCCAGCAGCTCCTCGAACGTAGGGGGTGAGCAGTTCTTC | CASSSSNVGGEQFF
TRBJ1-2 | TRBV6-1 | NA | TRBD1 | TGTGCCAGCAGTAACTACAGGGGAAACTATGGCTACACCTTC | CASSNYRGNYGYTF
TRBJ1-2 | TRBV12-3/TRBV12-4 | NA | TRBD1 | TGTGCCAGCATCGCACAGGGGTGGGGTGGCTACACCTTC | CASIAQGWGGYTF
TRBJ2-3 | TRBV19 | NA | TRBD2 | TGTGCCAGTAGTATTGGGGGGGGAGGCGCGACAAATACGCAGTATTTT | CASSIGGGGATNTQYF
TRBJ1-3 | TRBV3-1/TRBV3-2 | NA | NA | TGTGCCAGCAGCCAACAGGGGAACCCCTCTGGAAACACCATATATTTT | CASSQQGNPSGNTIYF
TRBJ2-3 | TRBV24-1 | once | TRBD1 | TGTGCCACCCGACAGGGGAGCCTTGACACAGATACGCAGTATTTT | CATRQGSLDTDTQYF
TRBJ1-1 | TRBV5-1 | NA | TRBD1 | TGCGCCAGCAGGAGGACAGGGCACACTGAAGCTTTCTTT | CASRRTGHTEAFF
TRBJ2-7 | TRBV20-1 | NA | NA | TGCAGTGCTAGTGCTCGGCATGGGGGGGAGCAGTACTTC | CSASARHGGEQYF
TRBJ1-2 | TRBV6-5 | NA | NA | TGTGCCAGCAGTTACTCTACGATGGGGGGCTATGGCTACACCTTC | CASSYSTMGGYGYTF
TRBJ2-1 | TRBV4-3 | NA | TRBD2 | TGCGCCAGCAGCCAAACGCTAGCGGGAGGGCCGGGGGCTGGTGAGCAGTTCTTC | CASSQTLAGGPGAGEQFF
TRBJ1-3 | TRBV12-5 | NA | NA | TGTGCTAGTGGTTTACCTTTTCCGACAGGAGACTCTGGAAACACCATATATTTT | CASGLPFPTGDSGNTIYF
TRBJ2-5 | TRBV5-1 | NA | TRBD1 | TGCGCCAGCAGCAAACGACAGGGGGCGGAGACCCAGTACTTC | CASSKRQGAETQYF
TRBJ2-7 | TRBV4-3 | NA | NA | TGCGCCAGATCCCCGCAGGACAGAAATTACGAGCAGTACTTC | CARSPQDRNYEQYF
TRBJ1-2 | TRBV24-1 | NA | TRBD1 | TGTGCCACCAGTGATTTCAAGCAGGGGGCTGTGGGTGGCTACACCTTC | CATSDFKQGAVGGYTF
TRBJ2-3 | TRBV7-2 | few | NA | TGTGCCAGCAGCTCCCTCCGAGCCTCCGGGACGCAGTATTTT | CASSSLRASGTQYF
TRBJ1-2 | TRBV23-1 | NA | NA | TGCGCCAGCACAGGGCCAGGGTCTTGTCCTTTC | CASTGPGSCPF
TRBJ2-3 | TRBV19 | NA | TRBD2 | TGTGCCAGTAGTATCGAGCGGGGGGGCTTCCATACGCAGTATTTT | CASSIERGGFHTQYF
TRBJ2-1 | TRBV9 | NA | NA | TGTGCCAGCAGCCCAAGGACCGGAGGGTGGGTTGAGCAGTTCTTC | CASSPRTGGWVEQFF
TRBJ2-7 | TRBV11-3 | once | NA | TGTGCCAGCAGCCCAAACAGGCGCGCCTACGAGCAGTACTTC | CASSPNRRAYEQYF
TRBJ1-1 | TRBV21-1 | NA | NA | TGTGCCAGCATATTCCCTGCTGACAGGGGACCTGAAGCTTTCTTT | CASIFPADRGPEAFF
TRBJ2-1 | TRBV27 | NA | TRBD1 | TGTGCCAGCAGTTTAAGGTTTAGGGGTGACAGGGGCGATGAGCAGTTCTTC | CASSLRFRGDRGDEQFF
TRBJ2-7 | TRBV9 | once | NA | TGTGCCAGCAGCCCCCGCCCTAGTTTCTACGAGCAGTACTTC | CASSPRPSFYEQYF
TRBJ2-5 | TRBV5-4 | NA | NA | TGTGCCAGCAGTTCGGCAGGGAGGCGACAGCAAGAGACCCAGTACTTC | CASSSAGRRQQETQYF
TRBJ2-7 | TRBV11-3 | NA | TRBD2 | TGTGCCAGCAGCTTTGTTGCGGGAGTCTCCGAGCAGTACTTC | CASSFVAGVSEQYF
TRBJ2-2 | TRBV25-1 | NA | NA | TGTGCCAGCAGCTTATTTAAGGGGAGGACGAACACCGGGGAGCTGTTTTTT | CASSLFKGRTNTGELFF
TRBJ1-5 | TRBV21-1 | NA | NA | TGTGCCAGCAGCAAAGAGGGACTTGGCAATCAGCCCCAGCATTTT | CASSKEGLGNQPQHF
TRBJ1-6 | TRBV4-2 | few | NA | TGTGCCAGCAGCCAAGGTTTCACAAACTCCTATAATTCACCCCTCCACTTT | CASSQGFTNSYNSPLHF